This TCR beta chain was captured in a study of T-cell reconstitution after alpha-beta-depleted transplantation in children. General study results and limits: T cells produced anew were the main source of T-cell counts and diversity one year after transplant. By about two months after transplant, alpha-beta T cells reportedly arose from several hundred graft clones that had expanded. Surviving recipient T cells and thymic progenitors accounted for the high day-60 TCRbeta diversity observed in some patients.

There are 14 residues in the CDR3. Trimming pared 3 bases from V and 4 bases from J, leaving 16 bases between. CDR1 DFQATT and CDR2 SNEGSKA come from the germline V gene (reference sequence). This clonotype turned up a few times. As yet, its antigen is unknown. Unique molecular identifiers were incorporated when the TCRbeta library was constructed. TCRdb analysed the PCR reads with MiXCR anew, one entry per CDR3 protein. Among approximately 250,000 distinct CDR3 sequences listed, roughly a quarter were seen once. The receptor's source is a girl aged 2-10 years with Fanconi anemia, due to receive a stem cell transplant. This specimen consisted of PBMCs, obtained before TCRalphabeta/CD19-depleted stem cell transplant. The chain is built from TRBV20-1 and TRBJ2-7; TRBD2 might be the D (6 bases). The CDR3 protein is CSASPTSIRYEQYF. CDR3 sequence (DNA): TGCAGTGCTAGCCCTACTAGCATCCGTTACGAGCAGTACTTC.